This TCR beta chain was identified in a study of control samples from healthy donors and cancer patients. Libraries were prepared by immunoSEQ multiplex PCR; TCRdb keeps only in-frame clonotypes and omits some of them. The sample includes about 94,000 clones, 75% to 95% of them seen just once. CDR3 length equals 16 residues. V lost 4 bases and J 0 bases, leaving 13 bases between the germline ends. Germline lookup yields CDR1 MNHNS and CDR2 SASEGT. The receptor was isolated from a woman between 18 and 29 years old in good health. The sequenced sample was blood. The rearrangement uses TRBV6-1 and TRBJ2-4; TRBD2 might be the D (6 bases). This chain's CDR3 is CASSGRDPLAKNIQYF. CDR3 in DNA: TGTGCCAGCAGTGGGCGGGACCCACTAGCCAAAAACATTCAGTACTTC.